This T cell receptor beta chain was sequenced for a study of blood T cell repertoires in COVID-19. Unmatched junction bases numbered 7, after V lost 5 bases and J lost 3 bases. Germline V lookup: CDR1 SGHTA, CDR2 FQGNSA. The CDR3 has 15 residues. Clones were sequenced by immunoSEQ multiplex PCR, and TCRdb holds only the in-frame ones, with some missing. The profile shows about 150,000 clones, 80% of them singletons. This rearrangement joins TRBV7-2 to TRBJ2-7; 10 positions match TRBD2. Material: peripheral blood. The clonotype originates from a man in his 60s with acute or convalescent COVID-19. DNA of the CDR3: TGTGCCAGCAGCGCACCGGGACTAGCGCACTACGAGCAGTACTTC. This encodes CASSAPGLAHYEQYF.